This entry features one T cell receptor beta chain sequence. Its antigen remains unidentified. TCRdb passed the 5' RACE reads through MiXCR, listing each CDR3 protein once. The sample yields around 480,000 distinct CDR3 sequences, approximately 17% seen once. This sample stems from a study of CD8 T cells in ankylosing spondylitis. Study results and limitations: A motif in TCR beta, a set of 8 or 9 highly homologous variants, appeared characteristic of ankylosing spondylitis blood.

Germline loops: CDR1 KGHSH, CDR2 LQKENI. This CDR3 has 17 residues. J was trimmed by 4 bases and V by 1 base; bases with no gene match: 12. The chain uses TRBV18 and TRBJ1-2; TRBD1 matches at 7 bases. The sequenced material came from blood, either unsorted or a sorted T cell fraction (not recorded which). The sequence was collected from a male donor with ankylosing spondylitis. DNA of the CDR3: TGTGCCAGCTCACCACAGACACAGGGGAGAGACGGCTATGGCTACACCTTC. This encodes CASSPQTQGRDGYGYTF.